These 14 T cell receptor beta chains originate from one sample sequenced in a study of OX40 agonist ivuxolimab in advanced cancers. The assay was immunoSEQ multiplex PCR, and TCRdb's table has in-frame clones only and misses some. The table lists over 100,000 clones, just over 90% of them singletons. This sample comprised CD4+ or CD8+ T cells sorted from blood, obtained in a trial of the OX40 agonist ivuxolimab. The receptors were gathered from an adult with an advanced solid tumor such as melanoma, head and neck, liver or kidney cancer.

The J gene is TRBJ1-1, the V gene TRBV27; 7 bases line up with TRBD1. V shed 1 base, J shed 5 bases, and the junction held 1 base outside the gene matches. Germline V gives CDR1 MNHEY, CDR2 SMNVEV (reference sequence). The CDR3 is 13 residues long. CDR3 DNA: TGTGCCAGCAGTTTATTCAGGGGGACTGAAGCTTTCTTT. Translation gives CASSLFRGTEAFF.

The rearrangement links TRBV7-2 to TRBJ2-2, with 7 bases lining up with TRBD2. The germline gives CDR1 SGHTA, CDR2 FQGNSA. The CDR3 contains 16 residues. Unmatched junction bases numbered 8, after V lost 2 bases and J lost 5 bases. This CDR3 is CASSLKERGWTGELFF. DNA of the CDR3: TGTGCCAGCAGCTTAAAGGAGCGGGGCTGGACCGGGGAGCTGTTTTTT.

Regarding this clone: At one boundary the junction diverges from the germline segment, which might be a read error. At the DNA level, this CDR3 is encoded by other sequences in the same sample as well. This CDR3 reads CASSLMGRQETQYF. The CDR3 DNA follows: TGTGCCAGCAGCTTGATGGGGAGACAAGAGACCCAGTACTTC. The rearrangement joins TRBV5-1 to TRBJ2-5, with TRBD2 as a possible D gene (5 bases). CDR1 and CDR2 from the germline V gene are SGHRS and YFSETQ. This CDR3 is built from 14 residues.

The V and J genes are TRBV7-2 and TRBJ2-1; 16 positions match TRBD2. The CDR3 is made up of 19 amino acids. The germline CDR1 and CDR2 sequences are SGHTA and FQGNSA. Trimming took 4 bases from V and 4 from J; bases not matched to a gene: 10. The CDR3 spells CASSSPGLAGGGGYNEQFF. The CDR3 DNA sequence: TGTGCCAGCAGCTCACCGGGACTAGCGGGAGGGGGGGGATACAATGAGCAGTTCTTC.

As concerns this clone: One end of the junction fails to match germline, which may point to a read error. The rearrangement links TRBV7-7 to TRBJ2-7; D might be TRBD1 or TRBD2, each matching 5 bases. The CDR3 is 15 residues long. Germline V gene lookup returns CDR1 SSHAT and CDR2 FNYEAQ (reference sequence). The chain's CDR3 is CASSLAWGSAYEQYF. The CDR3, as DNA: TGTGCTAGCAGCCTGGCTTGGGGGAGCGCCTACGAGCAGTACTTC.

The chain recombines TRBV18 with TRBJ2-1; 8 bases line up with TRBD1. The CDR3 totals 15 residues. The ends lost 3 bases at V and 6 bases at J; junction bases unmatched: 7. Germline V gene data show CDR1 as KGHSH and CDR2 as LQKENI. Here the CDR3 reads CASSPATGAINEQFF. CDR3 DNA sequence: TGTGCCAGCTCACCGGCGACAGGGGCAATCAATGAGCAGTTCTTC.

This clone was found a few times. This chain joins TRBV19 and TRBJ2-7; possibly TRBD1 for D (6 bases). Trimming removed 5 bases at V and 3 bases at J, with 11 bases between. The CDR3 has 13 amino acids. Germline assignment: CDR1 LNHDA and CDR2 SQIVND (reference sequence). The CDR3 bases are TGTGCCAGTAGTCAGGACAGCCTCTACGAGCAGTACTTC. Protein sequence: CASSQDSLYEQYF.

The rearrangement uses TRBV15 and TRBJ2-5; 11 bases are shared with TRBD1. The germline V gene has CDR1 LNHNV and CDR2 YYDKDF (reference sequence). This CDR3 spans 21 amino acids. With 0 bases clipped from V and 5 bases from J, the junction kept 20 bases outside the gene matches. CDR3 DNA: TGTGCCACCAGCAGAGATTTAGGGACAGGGGGAGACACCGTTCCAGGGGAGACCCAGTACTTC. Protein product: CATSRDLGTGGDTVPGETQYF.

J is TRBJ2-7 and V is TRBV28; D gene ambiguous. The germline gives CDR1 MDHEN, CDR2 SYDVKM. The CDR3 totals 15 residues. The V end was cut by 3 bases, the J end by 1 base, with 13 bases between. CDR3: CASSLARQASYEQYF. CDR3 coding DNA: TGTGCCAGCAGTTTGGCCAGGCAGGCGTCCTACGAGCAGTACTTC.

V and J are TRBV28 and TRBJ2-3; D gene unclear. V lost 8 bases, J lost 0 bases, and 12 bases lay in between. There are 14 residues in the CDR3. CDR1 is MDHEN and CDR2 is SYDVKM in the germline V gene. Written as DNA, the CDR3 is TGTGCCAGCCGTAATGGCGGTAGCACAGATACGCAGTATTTT. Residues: CASRNGGSTDTQYF. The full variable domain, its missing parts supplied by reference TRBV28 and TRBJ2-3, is DVKVTQSSRYLVKRTGEKVFLECVQDMDHENMFWYRQDPGLGLRLIYFSYDVKMKEKGDIPEGYSVSREKKERFSLILESASTNQTSMYLCASRNGGSTDTQYFGPGTRLTVL.

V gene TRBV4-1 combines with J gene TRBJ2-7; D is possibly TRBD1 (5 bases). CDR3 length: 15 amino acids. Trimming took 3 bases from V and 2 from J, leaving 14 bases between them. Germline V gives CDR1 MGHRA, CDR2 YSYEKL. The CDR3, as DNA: TGCGCCAGCAGCCACCCCCCAGGGTTTACCTACGAGCAGTACTTC. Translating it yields CASSHPPGFTYEQYF.

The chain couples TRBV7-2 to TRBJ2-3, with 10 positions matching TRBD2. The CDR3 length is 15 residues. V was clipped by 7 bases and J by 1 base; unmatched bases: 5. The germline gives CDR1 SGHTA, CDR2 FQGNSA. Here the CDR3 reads CASIRLAGGTDTQYF. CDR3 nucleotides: TGTGCCAGCATCCGTCTAGCGGGGGGCACAGATACGCAGTATTTT. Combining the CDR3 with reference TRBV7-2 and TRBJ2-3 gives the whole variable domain GAGVSQSPSNKVTEKGKDVELRCDPISGHTALYWYRQSLGQGLEFLIYFQGNSAPDKSGLPSDRFSAERTGGSVSTLTIQRTQQEDSAVYLCASIRLAGGTDTQYFGPGTRLTVL.

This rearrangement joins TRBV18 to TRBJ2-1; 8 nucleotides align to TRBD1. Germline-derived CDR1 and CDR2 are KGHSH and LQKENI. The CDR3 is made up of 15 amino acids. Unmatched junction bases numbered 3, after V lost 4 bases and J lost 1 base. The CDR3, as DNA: TGTGCCAGCTCACGAGACAGGGGTTCCTACAATGAGCAGTTCTTC. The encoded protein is CASSRDRGSYNEQFF.

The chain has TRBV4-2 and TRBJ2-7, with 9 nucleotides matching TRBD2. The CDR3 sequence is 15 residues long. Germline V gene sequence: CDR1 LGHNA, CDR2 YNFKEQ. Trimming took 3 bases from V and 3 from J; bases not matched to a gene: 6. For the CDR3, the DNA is TGTGCCAGCAGCCACGCTAATAGCGGGAGCTACGAGCAGTACTTC. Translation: CASSHANSGSYEQYF.